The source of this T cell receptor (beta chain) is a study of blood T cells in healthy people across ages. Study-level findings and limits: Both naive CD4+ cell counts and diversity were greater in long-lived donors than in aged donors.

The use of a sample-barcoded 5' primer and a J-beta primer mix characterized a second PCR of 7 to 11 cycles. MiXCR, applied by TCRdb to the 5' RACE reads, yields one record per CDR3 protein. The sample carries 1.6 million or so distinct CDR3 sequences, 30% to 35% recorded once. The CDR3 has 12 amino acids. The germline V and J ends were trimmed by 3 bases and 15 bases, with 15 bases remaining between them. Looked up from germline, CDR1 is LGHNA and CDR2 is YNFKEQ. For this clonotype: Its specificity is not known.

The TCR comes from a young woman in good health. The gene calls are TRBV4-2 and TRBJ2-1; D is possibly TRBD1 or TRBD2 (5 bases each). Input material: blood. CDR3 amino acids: CASSQGDARPFF. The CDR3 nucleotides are TGTGCCAGCAGCCAGGGGGATGCGCGCCCGTTCTTC.